This T cell receptor (beta chain) was obtained from a study of T cell repertoires in cytomegalovirus infection (dated by TCRdb to between 2019 and 2020). Some background on the complete study: Donor HLA type was relevant to the analysis, as public TCR beta signatures indicated carriage of CMV infection together with the matching HLA type.

The study at large found these results: In both this cohort and an independent cohort of some 380 donors, the cumulative frequency of public TCR beta family members distinguished carriers of CMV infection plus the relevant HLA type. The ex vivo response was dominated by HLA-C-restricted CMV-specific TCR beta clonotypes, and the single most frequent clonotype in two of eight donors was supplied by these HLA-C-restricted clonotypes.

The CDR3, cysteine through phenylalanine, is 15 amino acids long. CDR3 DNA is the only sequence kept; it has 45 bases, read in frame from the first base. The germline ends are 15 bases apart after V is trimmed by 3 bases and J by 3 bases. From the germline V gene (reference sequence), CDR1 is DFQATT and CDR2 is SNEGSKA. The instrument given in TCRdb is Illumina HiSeq 1500. Starting from the raw public reads, TCRdb applied fastp trimming at Q25, assembled clones with MiXCR and retained in-frame beta chains. CDR3 protein sequences are deduplicated, and each keeps its most common genes and DNA. The sample includes fewer than 200,000 distinct CDR3 sequences, with approximately 14% observed a single time. The ten top clones hold 25% to 30% of the sample. With respect to this clonotype: What this receptor recognizes is not known. Base qualities are not at hand, and no much larger clone is one base apart.

The sample consisted of PBMCs. The chain was built from TRBV20-1 and TRBJ1-5; tentative D gene TRBD1, with 5 bases matching. This clonotype was obtained from a human donor in good health (CMV status not recorded). Some clones in this sample may be carry-over from other donors' samples. The sequenced DNA: TGCAGTGCTAGGCCCCCGGCGGGGCCCAATCAGCCCCAGCATTTT. It is translated as CSARPPAGPNQPQHF.